This is a list of T cell receptor beta chains from one sample in a study of shared clonotypes between healthy human individuals. Libraries were prepared by immunoSEQ multiplex PCR; TCRdb keeps only in-frame clonotypes and omits some of them. The data hold over a million clones, with around three quarters observed a single time. The sequenced sample was memory CD4+ T cells from PBMCs. Every receptor here comes from a man aged 18 to 30 in good health. Some clones in this sample may be carry-over from other donors' samples. The CDR3 runs from the conserved cysteine through the conserved F or W. D genes are given only for firm matches. Part of the rows lack a size; the others show once, few, many or a class for expanded clones.

size: .; D: TRBD2; J: TRBJ2-1; V: TRBV7-8; DNA: TGTGCCAGCAGCCTAAAGATAGCGGGAATGGAGTTCTTC; CDR3: CASSLKIAGMEFF
size: .; D: .; J: TRBJ2-3; V: TRBV7-9; DNA: TGTGCCAGCAGCTTTAGCGGAAGCACAGATACGCAGTATTTT; CDR3: CASSFSGSTDTQYF
size: .; D: TRBD1; J: TRBJ2-7; V: TRBV6-5; DNA: TGTGCCAGCAGTTACCGACGGACAGGGAGAGAGCAGTACTTC; CDR3: CASSYRRTGREQYF
size: .; D: .; J: TRBJ1-1; V: TRBV28; DNA: TGTGCCAGCATACCGGGACAGAACACTGAAGCTTTCTTT; CDR3: CASIPGQNTEAFF
size: .; D: TRBD1; J: TRBJ2-7; V: TRBV5-1; DNA: TGCGCCAGCAGTTTCCGGGACAGGGGAGCAGAGCAGTACTTC; CDR3: CASSFRDRGAEQYF
size: many; D: TRBD2; J: TRBJ2-7; V: TRBV7-2; DNA: TGTGCCAGCAGTAGGGTTGGGACTATGGACTACGAGCAGTACTTC; CDR3: CASSRVGTMDYEQYF
size: .; D: .; J: TRBJ2-7; V: TRBV11-3; DNA: TGTGCCAGCAGCCCAACGGGATCCTACGAGCAGTACTTC; CDR3: CASSPTGSYEQYF
size: .; D: .; J: TRBJ2-4; V: TRBV18; DNA: TGTGCCAGCTCACCGCGCGAGGACAAAGGGGAAAACATTCAGTACTTC; CDR3: CASSPREDKGENIQYF
size: .; D: .; J: TRBJ1-2; V: TRBV5-4; DNA: TGCGCCAGCAGCCAAGATAATAGCGGCTATGGCTACACCTTC; CDR3: CASSQDNSGYGYTF
size: .; D: .; J: TRBJ2-1; V: TRBV10-3; DNA: TGTGCCATCAGCCCGGGACTCTTTAATGAGCAGTTCTTC; CDR3: CAISPGLFNEQFF
size: few; D: TRBD1; J: TRBJ2-2; V: TRBV5-4; DNA: TGTGCCAGCAGCACGGGACAGGGGAACACCGGGGAGCTGTTTTTT; CDR3: CASSTGQGNTGELFF
size: .; D: .; J: TRBJ1-2; V: TRBV15; DNA: TGTGCCACCAGCAGAGATGGCGGCAGGACCTATGACTACACCTTC; CDR3: CATSRDGGRTYDYTF
size: .; D: .; J: TRBJ1-2; V: TRBV6-6; DNA: TGTGCCAGCAGTGCACTCAGGGATGGTGGCTACACCTTC; CDR3: CASSALRDGGYTF